The rows below give T cell receptor beta chains drawn from one sample of a study of blood T cell repertoires in COVID-19. TCRdb keeps only in-frame clones here, not all; method: immunoSEQ multiplex PCR. The table has fewer than 250,000 clones, 70% to 90% seen once. The sample was peripheral blood. Receptors were obtained from a woman aged 40-49 years with acute or convalescent COVID-19. Each CDR3 is given with its conserved first and last residue. Fields, in order: J gene, clone size, V gene, D gene, CDR3 protein, CDR3 DNA. The D gene is left open where the match is weak. Part of the rows lack a size; the others show once, few, many or a class for expanded clones.

>TRBJ1-2|.|TRBV5-1|TRBD1
CASSLGGTGNGYTF
TGCGCCAGCAGCTTGGGTGGGACAGGGAATGGCTACACCTTC
>TRBJ1-1|.|TRBV12-3/TRBV12-4|.
CASRVEAYTEAFF
TGTGCCAGCAGGGTTGAAGCCTACACTGAAGCTTTCTTT
>TRBJ1-4|.|TRBV19|.
CASTLRSPNEKLFF
TGTGCCAGTACCCTCCGGTCGCCTAATGAAAAACTGTTTTTT
>TRBJ2-2|.|TRBV5-1|TRBD1
CASSSWDSGELFF
TGCGCCAGCAGCTCATGGGACAGCGGGGAGCTGTTTTTT
>TRBJ2-6|.|TRBV5-6|.
CASSLLWSGANVLTF
TGTGCCAGCAGCTTGCTATGGAGTGGGGCCAACGTCCTGACTTTC
>TRBJ2-4|.|TRBV18|.
CASSPPGNRPENIQYF
TGTGCCAGCTCACCACCGGGGAACAGGCCGGAAAACATTCAGTACTTC
>TRBJ1-1|.|TRBV7-9|.
CASSLDRQLMNTEAFF
TGTGCCAGCAGCTTAGATAGACAGCTTATGAACACTGAAGCTTTCTTT
>TRBJ2-2|.|TRBV5-1|.
CASSPWNLLGARIGTGELFF
TGCGCCAGCAGCCCCTGGAATCTTCTGGGGGCGCGGATAGGGACCGGGGAGCTGTTTTTT
>TRBJ1-2|.|TRBV24-1|.
CATSDLWVGIRATNYGYTF
TGTGCCACCAGTGATTTATGGGTCGGCATCAGGGCTACTAACTATGGCTACACCTTC
>TRBJ1-1|.|TRBV4-1|.
CASSARGGGTEAFF
TGCGCCAGCAGCGCCAGAGGCGGGGGCACTGAAGCTTTCTTT
>TRBJ1-2|.|TRBV9|.
CASSVGQGSYGYTF
TGTGCCAGCAGCGTAGGCCAGGGGAGCTATGGCTACACCTTC
>TRBJ2-5|.|TRBV12-3/TRBV12-4|TRBD2
CASSELSGGPEYF
TGTGCCAGCAGCGAGCTTAGCGGGGGTCCCGAGTACTTC
>TRBJ1-3|.|TRBV30|TRBD1
CAWSVGRGISGNTIYF
TGTGCCTGGAGTGTAGGCAGGGGGATCTCTGGAAACACCATATATTTT
>TRBJ2-1|once|TRBV24-1|.
CATSDRNEQFF
TGTGCCACCAGTGATCGGAATGAGCAGTTCTTC
>TRBJ2-3|.|TRBV7-2|TRBD2
CASSLDGGAAQYF
TGTGCCAGCAGCTTAGACGGGGGGGCCGCGCAGTATTTT
>TRBJ1-2|.|TRBV2|TRBD1
CASSHRGHGYTF
TGTGCCAGCAGTCACAGGGGGCACGGCTACACCTTC
>TRBJ2-1|.|TRBV6-5|TRBD2
CASSYDGGGDNEQFF
TGTGCCAGCAGTTACGATGGCGGGGGGGACAATGAGCAGTTCTTC
>TRBJ1-2|.|TRBV4-2|TRBD1
CASSQERGTGNNYGYTF
TGTGCCAGCAGCCAAGAAAGGGGGACAGGGAATAACTATGGCTACACCTTC
>TRBJ1-2|.|TRBV19|TRBD1
CASSKDRGPGYGYTF
TGTGCCAGTAGTAAAGACAGGGGCCCAGGCTATGGCTACACCTTC
>TRBJ1-6|.|TRBV5-4|.
CASSLEGERYNSPLHF
TGTGCCAGCAGCTTAGAGGGAGAACGGTATAATTCACCCCTCCACTTT
>TRBJ2-4|.|TRBV19|.
CASSIQGSLAKNIQYF
TGTGCCAGTAGTATTCAGGGATCACTAGCCAAAAACATTCAGTACTTC
>TRBJ1-5|.|TRBV2|.
CASSEGGAAVLPQHF
TGTGCCAGCAGTGAAGGAGGTGCGGCGGTCCTCCCCCAGCATTTT
>TRBJ2-2|.|TRBV7-6|TRBD2
CASSSGTSGGSNTGELFF
TGTGCCAGCAGCTCGGGAACTAGCGGGGGCTCGAACACCGGGGAGCTGTTTTTT
>TRBJ1-2|.|TRBV6-1|.
CASSDTGNNYGYTF
TGTGCCAGCAGTGATACGGGGAATAACTATGGCTACACCTTC
>TRBJ1-5|.|TRBV19|TRBD1
CASSILSDRDPSNQPQHF
TGTGCCAGTAGTATTCTTTCCGACAGGGATCCTTCCAATCAGCCCCAGCATTTT
>TRBJ1-4|once|TRBV5-1|TRBD1
CASSLTGAANEKLFF
TGCGCCAGCAGCTTGACAGGGGCGGCTAATGAAAAACTGTTTTTT